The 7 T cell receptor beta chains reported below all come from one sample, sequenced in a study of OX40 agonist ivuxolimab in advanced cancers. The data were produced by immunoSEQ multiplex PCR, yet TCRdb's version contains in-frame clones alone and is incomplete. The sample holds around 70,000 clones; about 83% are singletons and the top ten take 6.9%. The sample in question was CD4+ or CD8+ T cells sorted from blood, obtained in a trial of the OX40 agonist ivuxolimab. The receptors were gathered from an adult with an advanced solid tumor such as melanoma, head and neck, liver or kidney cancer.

The CDR3 DNA reads TGTGCCAGCAGCTTAGCGGGAGGGCACGATGAGCAGTTCTTC. Its protein product is CASSLAGGHDEQFF. V gene TRBV7-8 combines with J gene TRBJ2-1, with 7 bases matching TRBD2. This CDR3 has 14 residues. J was trimmed by 8 bases and V by 0 bases; bases with no gene match: 4. Per the germline V gene, CDR1 is SGHVS and CDR2 is FQNEAQ.

The CDR3 reads CASSFGDWETFF. The CDR3 bases are TGTGCCAGCAGCTTTGGGGATTGGGAAACTTTCTTT. This chain joins TRBV7-9 and TRBJ1-1; D gene ambiguous. Germline V CDR1 and CDR2: SEHNR, FQNEAQ (reference sequence). The V gene lost 3 bases and the J gene lost 12 bases, with 14 bases spanning the gap. The CDR3 is 12 amino acids.

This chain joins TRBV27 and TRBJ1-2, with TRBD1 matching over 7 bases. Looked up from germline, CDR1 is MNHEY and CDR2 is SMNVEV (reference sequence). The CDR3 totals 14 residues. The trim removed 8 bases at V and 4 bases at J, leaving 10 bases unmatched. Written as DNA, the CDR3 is TGTGCCAGCCGTCCCGGGACAGCGATCTATGGCTACACCTTC. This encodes CASRPGTAIYGYTF.

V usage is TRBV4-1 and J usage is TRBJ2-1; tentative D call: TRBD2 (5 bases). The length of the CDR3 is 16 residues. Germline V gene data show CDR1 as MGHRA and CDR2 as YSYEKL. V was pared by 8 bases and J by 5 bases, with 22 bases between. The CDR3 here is CASAREIRESNNEQFF. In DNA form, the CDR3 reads TGCGCCAGCGCTAGGGAGATCCGCGAATCAAACAATGAGCAGTTCTTC.

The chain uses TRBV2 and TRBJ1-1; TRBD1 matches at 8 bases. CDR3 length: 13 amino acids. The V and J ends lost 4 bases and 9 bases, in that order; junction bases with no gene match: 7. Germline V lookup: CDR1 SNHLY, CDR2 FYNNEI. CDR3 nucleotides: TGTGCCAGCAGTGGGGGGACAGGACAAAAAGCTTTCTTT. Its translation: CASSGGTGQKAFF. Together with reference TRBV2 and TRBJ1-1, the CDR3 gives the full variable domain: EPEVTQTPSHQVTQMGQEVILRCVPISNHLYFYWYRQILGQKVEFLVSFYNNEISEKSEIFDDQFSVERPDGSNFTLKIRSTKLEDSAMYFCASSGGTGQKAFFGQGTRLTVV.

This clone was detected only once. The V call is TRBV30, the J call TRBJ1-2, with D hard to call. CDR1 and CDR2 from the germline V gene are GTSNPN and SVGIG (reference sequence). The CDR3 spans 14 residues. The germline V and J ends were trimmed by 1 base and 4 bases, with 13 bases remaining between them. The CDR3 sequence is CAWSDTGMPYGYTF. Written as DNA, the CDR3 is TGTGCCTGGAGTGACACCGGGATGCCCTATGGCTACACCTTC.

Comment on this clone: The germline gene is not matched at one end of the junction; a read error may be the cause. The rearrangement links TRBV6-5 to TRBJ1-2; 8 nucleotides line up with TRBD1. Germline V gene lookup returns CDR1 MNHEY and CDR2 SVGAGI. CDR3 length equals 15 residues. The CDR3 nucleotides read TGTGCCAGCAACGAAGGACAGGGAGAATGGAGAGGCTATACCTTC. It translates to CASNEGQGEWRGYTF.